This T cell receptor beta chain was documented in a study of CD8+ T cells in alopecia areata. Points on this clone: Its antigen is not identified.

Study findings and constraints: Researchers report lesional scalp, most notably alopecia totalis/universalis, outstripped normal scalp in clonality. Compared with mice, patients displayed less clear TCR sharing, possibly for HLA-related reasons.

RNA, once extracted, was reverse transcribed into cDNA for use as the sequencing template. Profiling relied on immunoSEQ multiplex PCR, and the TCRdb table lists in-frame clones only, not all of them. The sample records about 200,000 clones, roughly 56% being singletons. The receptor was derived from a human donor in good health. Sequencing was done on a sample of CD8+ T cells sorted from blood.

This chain's CDR3 is CASSPTKGSTDTQYF. The CDR3 DNA follows: TGCGCCAGCAGCCCTACTAAAGGAAGCACAGATACGCAGTATTTT. The chain couples TRBV23-1 to TRBJ2-3; D uncertain. TRBV23-1 is filed as an ORF, its function uncertain. CDR3 length equals 15 residues. Trimming left V 6 bases short and J 0 bases short, with 13 bases between.